These 17 T cell receptor beta chains originate from one sample sequenced in a study of T cell responses to AZD1222 COVID-19 vaccine. Libraries were prepared by immunoSEQ multiplex PCR; TCRdb keeps only in-frame clonotypes and omits some of them. The table includes around 120,000 clones, about 90% detected once. The sample here was peripheral blood, taken 28 days after the second AZD1222 dose. These receptors originate from an adult who received the AZD1222 COVID-19 vaccine.

This chain connects TRBV5-4 to TRBJ2-5; a possible D gene is TRBD1 (5 bases). The germline gives CDR1 SGHNT, CDR2 YYREEE (reference sequence). The V end lost 0 bases, the J end lost 1 base, and 10 bases lay between the germline ends. The CDR3 extends over 15 amino acids. CDR3 bases: TGTGCCAGCAGCTTGGTTCAGGGATTCCAAGAGACCCAGTACTTC. It encodes CASSLVQGFQETQYF.

The chain recombines TRBV10-3 with TRBJ2-3; 14 bases agree with TRBD2. This CDR3 spans 18 amino acids. The germline gives CDR1 ENHRY, CDR2 SYGVKD. V was pared by 0 bases and J by 4 bases, with 6 bases of the junction left unmatched. Written as DNA, the CDR3 is TGTGCCATCAGTGAGTCGAAGGGACTAGCGGGAGTTGCAGATACGCAGTATTTT. It codes for CAISESKGLAGVADTQYF.

The V and J genes are TRBV4-2 and TRBJ1-2, with 8 bases matching TRBD1. The CDR3 spans 16 residues. Germline V gives CDR1 LGHNA, CDR2 YNFKEQ. The V gene end was trimmed by 0 bases and the J gene end by 7 bases; junction bases not matched to a gene: 10. Here the CDR3 reads CASSQEWQGAFVGYTF. In DNA form, the CDR3 reads TGTGCCAGCAGCCAAGAGTGGCAGGGGGCATTTGTTGGCTACACCTTC.

This clone was found once. CDR3 amino acids: CASSQDAGTGANVLTF. CDR3 sequence (DNA): TGTGCCAGCAGCCAAGATGCCGGAACTGGGGCCAACGTCCTGACTTTC. This sequence joins TRBV4-2 and TRBJ2-6; D is unclear. V was cut by 0 bases and J by 2 bases, with 8 bases left in between. This CDR3 region has 16 residues. From germline, CDR1 is LGHNA and CDR2 YNFKEQ.

The chain combines TRBV28 with TRBJ2-2; D ambiguous. The ends were cut back, 5 bases at V and 5 bases at J, with 18 bases in the middle. The germline V gene encodes CDR1 MDHEN and CDR2 SYDVKM. The CDR3 contains 16 residues. CDR3 nucleotides: TGTGCCAGCAGTCCGTCGGTCCAACCGGGTACCGGGGAGCTGTTTTTT. Translation: CASSPSVQPGTGELFF.

The rearrangement links TRBV4-1 to TRBJ2-3; TRBD2 agrees at 10 bases. Trimming at V came to 10 bases and at J to 5 bases, leaving 9 bases not matched to a gene. From germline, CDR1 is MGHRA and CDR2 YSYEKL. The CDR3 contains 14 residues. CDR3 in amino acids: CATVAGGPGDTQYF. For the CDR3, the DNA is TGCGCCACCGTAGCGGGAGGCCCGGGAGATACGCAGTATTTT.

The chain carries TRBV5-1 and TRBJ1-5; unclear D gene. The V gene lost 4 bases and the J gene lost 2 bases, with 13 bases spanning the gap. CDR1 and CDR2 from the germline V gene are SGHRS and YFSETQ. This CDR3 comprises 15 residues. The CDR3 loop reads CASSPEGGGNQPQHF. The CDR3 nucleotides read TGCGCCAGCAGCCCCGAAGGAGGCGGCAATCAGCCCCAGCATTTT.

CDR3 nucleotide sequence: TGTGCCAGCTCACCAACAGACAGCAGCTCTGGAAACACCATATATTTT. Its translation is CASSPTDSSSGNTIYF. The rearrangement uses TRBV18 and TRBJ1-3, with TRBD1 as a possible D gene (5 bases). V was clipped by 2 bases and J by 0 bases, with 11 bases between them. The CDR3 extends over 16 amino acids. CDR1 and CDR2 (germline): KGHSH, LQKENI. Variable domain in full (rest from reference TRBV18 and TRBJ1-3): NAGVMQNPRHLVRRRGQEARLRCSPMKGHSHVYWYRQLPEEGLKFMVYLQKENIIDESGMPKERFSAEFPKEGPSILRIQQVVRGDSAAYFCASSPTDSSSGNTIYFGEGSWLTVV.

The chain is built from TRBV30 and TRBJ1-5, with D possibly TRBD1 on 6 matching bases. Trimming shortened V by 3 bases and J by 3 bases, and 12 bases separated the two germline ends. Looked up from germline, CDR1 is GTSNPN and CDR2 is SVGIG (reference sequence). The CDR3 contains 14 residues. The CDR3 DNA reads as TGTGCCTGGAGAGACGGACAGTTCAATCAGCCCCAGCATTTT. Protein product: CAWRDGQFNQPQHF.

The CDR3 region has the DNA TGTGCCAGCAGCTTGGCCGGCGCACGCGGAAACACCATATATTTT. Translated: CASSLAGARGNTIYF. This chain joins TRBV7-9 and TRBJ1-3; no definite D call. Per germline, CDR1 SEHNR and CDR2 FQNEAQ (reference sequence). This CDR3 contains 15 residues. V was trimmed by 3 bases and J by 4 bases, leaving 13 bases between them. The full variable domain, its missing parts supplied by reference TRBV7-9 and TRBJ1-3, is DTGVSQNPRHKITKRGQNVTFRCDPISEHNRLYWYRQTLGQGPEFLTYFQNEAQLEKSRLLSDRFSAERPKGSFSTLEIQRTEQGDSAMYLCASSLAGARGNTIYFGEGSWLTVV.

To note about this clone: Its ends do not fully match the called genes, so a read error is possible. The rearrangement joins TRBV30 to TRBJ2-7; tentatively, D is TRBD1 or TRBD2 (5 bases each). CDR1 is GTSNPN, CDR2 SVGIG, per germline (reference sequence). The CDR3 extends over 13 amino acids. The CDR3 nucleotides are TGTGCCTGGACGACCGGGACCGACGAGCTATTGCACTTC. It encodes CAWTTGTDELLHF. Using reference TRBV30 and TRBJ2-7 for the parts outside the CDR3, the full variable domain is SQTIHQWPATLVQPVGSPLSLECTVEGTSNPNLYWYRQAAGRGLQLLFYSVGIGQISSEVPQNLSASRPQDRQFILSSKKLLLSDSGFYLCAWTTGTDELLHFGPGTRLTVT.

The chain has TRBV2 and TRBJ2-5, with 7 bases matching TRBD2. The CDR3 is 14 residues long. Trimming at V came to 6 bases and at J to 1 base, leaving 5 bases not matched to a gene. Germline V gene data show CDR1 as SNHLY and CDR2 as FYNNEI. CDR3 DNA sequence: TGTGCCAGCAGATACGGGACTACCCAAGAGACCCAGTACTTC. As protein: CASRYGTTQETQYF. The full variable domain, with the rest looked up from reference TRBV2 and TRBJ2-5, is EPEVTQTPSHQVTQMGQEVILRCVPISNHLYFYWYRQILGQKVEFLVSFYNNEISEKSEIFDDQFSVERPDGSNFTLKIRSTKLEDSAMYFCASRYGTTQETQYFGPGTRLLVL.

The rearrangement links TRBV11-2 to TRBJ2-7; 7 positions agree with TRBD1. Germline CDR1 SGHAT, CDR2 FQNNGV. This CDR3 spans 15 amino acids. V was pared by 7 bases and J by 2 bases, with 11 bases of the junction left unmatched. The CDR3 nucleotides read TGTGCCAGCAACCCCTCGGACAGGTCGACCTACGAGCAGTACTTC. Amino acid sequence: CASNPSDRSTYEQYF.

The V gene is TRBV5-4, the J gene TRBJ1-6; D may be TRBD1 (5 bases). The CDR3 is 15 amino acids. The V gene lost 0 bases and the J gene lost 2 bases, with 6 bases spanning the gap. Germline lookup yields CDR1 SGHNT and CDR2 YYREEE (reference sequence). DNA for the CDR3: TGTGCCAGCAGCTTGGGACAGACCTATAATTCACCCCTCCACTTT. Protein: CASSLGQTYNSPLHF. The entire variable domain, with the rest obtained from reference TRBV5-4 and TRBJ1-6, is as follows: ETGVTQSPTHLIKTRGQQVTLRCSSQSGHNTVSWYQQALGQGPQFIFQYYREEENGRGNFPPRFSGLQFPNYSSELNVNALELDDSALYLCASSLGQTYNSPLHFGNGTRLTVT.

The V and J genes are TRBV7-9 and TRBJ1-1; possibly TRBD1 for D (5 bases). Per germline, CDR1 SEHNR and CDR2 FQNEAQ (reference sequence). CDR3 length equals 13 residues. Trimming removed 3 bases at V and 3 bases at J, with 8 bases between. CDR3 nucleotides: TGTGCCAGCAGCTTCGGGGGGGACACTGAAGCTTTCTTT. This gives the protein CASSFGGDTEAFF.

The V gene is TRBV7-9, the J gene TRBJ2-1, with D perhaps matching TRBD1 or TRBD2 (5 bases each). The germline V and J ends were trimmed by 3 bases and 8 bases, with 20 bases remaining between them. This CDR3 comprises 16 residues. Germline-derived CDR1 and CDR2 are SEHNR and FQNEAQ (reference sequence). CDR3 sequence reads: CASSLIGGGRRDEQFF. For the CDR3, the DNA is TGTGCCAGCAGCTTGATTGGTGGGGGTCGGCGGGATGAGCAGTTCTTC.

The chain uses TRBV13 and TRBJ2-2, with 9 bases aligning to TRBD1. The CDR3 spans 14 residues. V trimming: 4 bases; J trimming: 6 bases; junction bases outside the gene matches: 3. Germline-derived CDR1 and CDR2 are PRHDT and FYEKMQ (reference sequence). CDR3 protein: CASSSDRGAGELFF. CDR3 nucleotide sequence: TGTGCCAGCAGCTCGGACAGGGGTGCCGGGGAGCTGTTTTTT.